The rows below give T cell receptor beta chains drawn from one sample of a study of low-dose radiotherapy and immunotherapy resistance in tumors. TCRdb reprocessed the reads via MiXCR and lists one record per CDR3 protein. The sample contains roughly 90,000 distinct CDR3 sequences, about 20% of which appear only once. The sequencing used PBMCs, collected after low-dose radiotherapy plus immunotherapy. The receptors were gathered from a female donor with ovarian cancer. Each CDR3 is given with its conserved first and last residue. A D gene is named only where the DNA matches it firmly. Some rows have no size entry. The others give once, few or many, or a class for an expanded clone.

J gene | V gene | D gene | clone size | CDR3 DNA | CDR3 protein
TRBJ2-7 | TRBV6-1 | - | - | TGTGCCAGCAGTGAACCGGGCCTGCACGAGCAGTACTTC | CASSEPGLHEQYF
TRBJ1-4 | TRBV6-2/TRBV6-3 | - | many | TGTGCCAGCAGTTACGCAGGGATTCACGAAAAACTGTTTTTT | CASSYAGIHEKLFF
TRBJ1-3 | TRBV12-3/TRBV12-4 | - | many | TGTGCCAGCAGTTTAAGCTCTGGAAACACCATATATTTT | CASSLSSGNTIYF
TRBJ2-7 | TRBV6-2/TRBV6-3 | - | many | TGTGCCAGCAGCGGGGTCCACGAGCAGTACTTC | CASSGVHEQYF
TRBJ2-1 | TRBV7-8 | TRBD2 | - | TGTGCCAGCAGCCGAGCCGGGACTAGCGGGAGGATGCAATGGCCCAATGAGCAGTTCTTC | CASSRAGTSGRMQWPNEQFF
TRBJ2-5 | TRBV10-3 | - | many | TGTGCCATCAGCGCACAGGGGGGGATTCCGGAGACCCAGTACTTC | CAISAQGGIPETQYF
TRBJ1-2 | TRBV20-1 | - | many | TGCAGTGCTAGGAACTCAGGGGAAGGTGGCTACACCTTC | CSARNSGEGGYTF
TRBJ1-4 | TRBV5-3 | - | - | TGTGCCAGCAGAAAAGACACCGCCGCCGAAAAACTGTTTTTT | CASRKDTAAEKLFF
TRBJ2-7 | TRBV20-1 | - | many | TGCAGTGCTAGAGAACCGGGGGCCTACGAGCAGTACTTC | CSAREPGAYEQYF
TRBJ2-3 | TRBV29-1 | - | many | TGCAGCGTTAACCCCAGGGCCAGCACAGATACGCAGTATTTT | CSVNPRASTDTQYF
TRBJ1-5 | TRBV28 | TRBD1 | many | TGTGCCAGCAGGAGACAGGGGGAAAGCAATCAGCCCCAGCATTTT | CASRRQGESNQPQHF
TRBJ2-2 | TRBV1 | - | - | - | CTSSRALQSLPGSCFF
TRBJ2-5 | TRBV28 | - | many | TGTGCCAGCAGTTTAGGGGAGACCCAGTACTTC | CASSLGETQYF
TRBJ2-1 | TRBV7-7 | - | - | TGTGCTAGCAGCTTAGCGCAGGGGAGCAATGAGCAGTTCTTC | CASSLAQGSNEQFF
TRBJ2-2 | TRBV7-3 | - | many | TGTGCCAGCACCGACTTCGCGAACACCGGGGAGCTGTTTTTT | CASTDFANTGELFF